The 15 T cell receptor beta chains below were found in one sample sequenced in a study of type 1 and type 2 diabetes patients. PCR was run on genomic DNA. Multiplex PCR with 30 forward and 13 reverse primers amplified the TCR beta CDR3. From the multiplex PCR reads, TCRdb called clonotypes with MiXCR, one entry per CDR3 protein. Among some 250,000 distinct CDR3 sequences listed, more than 40% were seen once. The sequencing sample was made of peripheral blood mononuclear cells (PBMCs). The receptors come from a man younger than 30 with type 2 diabetes.

This clonotype showed up just a few times. This chain links TRBV28 with TRBJ1-4; D gene uncertain. Germline V gene data show CDR1 as MDHEN and CDR2 as SYDVKM. V was trimmed by 6 bases and J by 0 bases, leaving 5 bases between them. The CDR3 runs 13 residues. CDR3 protein: CASSSPTNEKLFF. The CDR3 region has the DNA TGTGCCAGCAGCAGTCCAACTAATGAAAAACTGTTTTTT.

This clonotype appeared a few times. The V and J genes are TRBV6-1 and TRBJ2-5, with TRBD2 matching over 8 bases. Per the germline V gene, CDR1 is MNHNS and CDR2 is SASEGT. CDR3 length: 15 amino acids. Trimming cost V 2 bases and J 5 bases; bases outside gene matches: 7. The CDR3 here is CASSELAGGRETQYF. The CDR3 bases are TGTGCCAGCAGTGAACTTGCGGGGGGCCGGGAGACCCAGTACTTC.

J is TRBJ1-2 and V is TRBV27; no reliable D call. Trimming stripped 4 bases from V and 8 bases from J, with 14 bases between. The CDR3 extends over 13 amino acids. Germline V lookup: CDR1 MNHEY, CDR2 SMNVEV (reference sequence). CDR3: CASSYSTGLGYTF. The CDR3 DNA follows: TGTGCCAGCAGTTACTCGACGGGTTTAGGCTACACCTTC.

This clonotype was recorded a few times. The rearrangement links TRBV20-1 to TRBJ2-7, with 7 nucleotides matching TRBD1. This CDR3 region has 15 residues. Trimming took 7 bases from V and 3 from J; bases not matched to a gene: 15. From germline, CDR1 is DFQATT and CDR2 SNEGSKA (reference sequence). DNA of the CDR3: TGCAGTGTGTTTGGGACAGTCGGAACCTTCTACGAGCAGTACTTC. It translates to CSVFGTVGTFYEQYF.

The chain employs TRBV5-1 and TRBJ1-2; D gene ambiguous. The V end lost 6 bases, the J end lost 3 bases, and 12 bases lay between the germline ends. Germline V gives CDR1 SGHRS, CDR2 YFSETQ. The CDR3 runs to 13 residues. The CDR3 spells CASNIGEYYGYTF. As DNA, the CDR3 is TGCGCCAGCAACATCGGGGAGTACTATGGCTACACCTTC.

This clonotype was detected a few times. The chain joins TRBV6-6 to TRBJ1-4; D is possibly TRBD1 (5 bases). This CDR3 spans 16 amino acids. Germline V gene sequence: CDR1 MNHNY, CDR2 SVGAGI (reference sequence). Trimming pared 6 bases from V and 8 bases from J, leaving 22 bases between. CDR3 sequence (DNA): TGTGCCAGCAGCTCACCCGACTTAGGGGACGGGGAAAAACTGTTTTTT. It codes for CASSSPDLGDGEKLFF.

This clonotype has just a few counts. The chain joins TRBV14 to TRBJ2-5, with TRBD2 matching over 7 bases. The J segment lost 5 bases and the V segment lost 5 bases, leaving 8 bases of the junction unmatched. Germline V lookup: CDR1 SGHDN, CDR2 FVKESK. The CDR3 runs 14 residues. The CDR3 nucleotides are TGTGCCAGCAGCGGAGGGAGGGCCGGCGAGACCCAGTACTTC. Amino acids: CASSGGRAGETQYF.

The V call is TRBV19, the J call TRBJ1-6, with TRBD1 matching 10 bases. CDR1 and CDR2 from the germline V gene are LNHDA and SQIVND (reference sequence). The CDR3 totals 15 residues. J lost 10 bases, V lost 9 bases, and 12 bases had no gene match. The CDR3 DNA reads as TGTGCCAGCAGTTCCCACGGACAGGGGGGATCACCCCTCCACTTT. This encodes CASSSHGQGGSPLHF.

The chain carries TRBV6-6 and TRBJ1-5; perhaps TRBD1 as D (5 bases). Trimming took off 6 bases at V and 7 bases at J, with 13 bases between the two ends. The CDR3 consists of 13 residues. Germline V gives CDR1 MNHNY, CDR2 SVGAGI (reference sequence). The CDR3 nucleotides are TGTGCCAGCAGACGGGACTTGCGACAGCCCCAGCATTTT. This translates into CASRRDLRQPQHF.

This clonotype was seen repeatedly, ten times or more. V and J are TRBV15 and TRBJ1-4; D is unresolved. The CDR3 sequence is 15 residues long. In germline, CDR1 is LNHNV, CDR2 YYDKDF (reference sequence). V dropped 2 bases and J dropped 0 bases, with 7 bases sitting between them. This CDR3 reads CATSRFDATNEKLFF. CDR3 bases: TGTGCCACCAGCAGATTCGATGCAACTAATGAAAAACTGTTTTTT.

The chain uses TRBV24-1 and TRBJ2-3; unclear D gene. This CDR3 region has 11 residues. Looked up from germline, CDR1 is KGHDR and CDR2 is SFDVKD. Trimming shortened V by 9 bases and J by 6 bases, and 9 bases separated the two germline ends. Here the CDR3 reads CATERADTQYF. The CDR3 bases are TGTGCCACCGAGAGAGCGGATACGCAGTATTTT.

The rearrangement links TRBV6-1 to TRBJ1-1; D possibly corresponds to TRBD1 (5 bases). The CDR3 consists of 14 residues. CDR1 MNHNS and CDR2 SASEGT come from the germline V gene. Trimming shortened V by 5 bases and J by 0 bases, and 10 bases separated the two germline ends. DNA of the CDR3: TGTGCCAGCAGTCAACGGGACGTGAACACTGAAGCTTTCTTT. It encodes CASSQRDVNTEAFF.

This rearrangement joins TRBV27 to TRBJ2-5, with D hard to call. TRBJ2-1 matches the DNA end more closely, so the J call is doubtful. The CDR3 consists of 15 residues. Germline-derived CDR1 and CDR2 are MNHEY and SMNVEV (reference sequence). CDR3 amino acids: CASNQWRILHNEQFF. The DNA for the CDR3 is TGTGCCAGCAACCAATGGCGGATTTTACACAATGAGCAGTTCTTC.

This rearrangement joins TRBV6-7 to TRBJ2-5, with 7 bases aligning to TRBD2. TRBV6-7 has ORF status, its function being uncertain. This CDR3 is built from 14 residues. With 6 bases clipped from V and 6 bases from J, the junction kept 10 bases outside the gene matches. The CDR3: CASRQPGGQQTQYF. The CDR3, as DNA: TGTGCCAGCAGACAACCGGGGGGTCAGCAGACCCAGTACTTC.

This rearrangement joins TRBV7-2 to TRBJ1-5; the match to TRBD1 covers 7 bases. Trimming cost V 1 base and J 5 bases; bases outside gene matches: 5. CDR1 SGHTA and CDR2 FQGNSA come from the germline V gene. The CDR3 extends over 15 amino acids. The CDR3 coding sequence is TGTGCCAGCAGCTTAGACTCACAGGGGTATCAGCCCCAGCATTTT. Encoded protein: CASSLDSQGYQPQHF.